Included here is one TCR beta chain sequence, with context. The data were produced by immunoSEQ multiplex PCR, yet TCRdb's version contains in-frame clones alone and is incomplete. The sample lists roughly 150,000 clones; around nine tenths were seen once. This entry belongs to a study of T cell responses to AZD1222 COVID-19 vaccine. Trimming took 2 bases from V and 4 from J, leaving 6 bases between them. The CDR3 is 13 residues long. Germline CDR1 SGHTA, CDR2 FQGTGA. The sequence derives from an adult who received the AZD1222 COVID-19 vaccine. The J gene is TRBJ2-1, the V gene TRBV7-3, with D hard to call. Specimen: peripheral blood, collected 28 days after the second AZD1222 dose. CDR3 nucleotides: TGTGCCAGCAGCTTAGGTAATTACAATGAGCAGTTCTTC. Translated: CASSLGNYNEQFF.